Sequencing of this T cell receptor beta chain was carried out in a study of blood T cell repertoires in COVID-19. As for the study in general: Donors in the United States, Italy and Spain gave samples during acute or convalescent COVID-19. Sources were T cells, B-cell-depleted T cells, or PBMCs; the material itself was cDNA or gDNA.

CDR1 and CDR2 (germline): LNHDA, SQIVND (reference sequence). With V trimmed by 2 bases and J by 4 bases, 4 bases remained unmatched. The CDR3 length is 16 residues. Seattle-derived patients entered the study during active infection and were followed longitudinally. Under the authors' procedure: By means of reference gene primer amplification, nucleated cell counts were estimated. Some clones are missing from TCRdb's copy, which holds only in-frame ones; the method was immunoSEQ multiplex PCR. D and trimming were read from the DNA, whereas the V and J calls and clone size are those reported in that table. The sample consists of under 400,000 clones, about 91% of them appearing once.

The TCR originated in a woman aged 30 to 39 with COVID-19, enrolled during active disease. The sample taken for sequencing was peripheral blood. The chain uses TRBV19 and TRBJ2-2; 10 bases line up with TRBD1. The CDR3 region has the DNA TGTGCCAGTAGTATATTCTGGGACAGGGGCACCGGGGAGCTGTTTTTT. Its translation is CASSIFWDRGTGELFF.